The present entry profiles one T cell receptor (beta chain) with its context. The data originate from a study of T cell changes during pregnancy in multiple sclerosis. The germline V and J ends were trimmed by 5 bases and 3 bases, with 4 bases remaining between them. Germline lookup yields CDR1 SNHLY and CDR2 FYNNEI. This CDR3 has 11 residues. Data came from immunoSEQ multiplex PCR; TCRdb stores just in-frame clones and leaves some out. Counted here are about 64,000 clones, approximately 90% occurring once; the ten biggest clones make up around 1.3%. The rearrangement uses TRBV2 and TRBJ2-5; D not resolved. The specimen was peripheral blood, collected in the second trimester of pregnancy. This clonotype was sampled from a female donor with multiple sclerosis, enrolled in a pregnancy study. Here the CDR3 DNA reads TGTGCCAGCAGTCCAAAAGAGACCCAGTACTTC. This sequence encodes CASSPKETQYF. Variable domain in full (rest from reference TRBV2 and TRBJ2-5): EPEVTQTPSHQVTQMGQEVILRCVPISNHLYFYWYRQILGQKVEFLVSFYNNEISEKSEIFDDQFSVERPDGSNFTLKIRSTKLEDSAMYFCASSPKETQYFGPGTRLLVL.